This T cell receptor (beta chain) derives from a study of CD8 T cells in Susac syndrome. Study-wide results and caveats: Acknowledgment was made by the study that its TCR sequencing and HLA analysis involved a relatively small number of individuals.

It was with random hexamers that roughly 0.5 to 1 ug RNA was reverse transcribed. The TCR beta CDR3 was amplified by immunoSEQ multiplex PCR across 54 Vbeta, 13 Jbeta. TCRdb called the immunoSEQ multiplex PCR reads again in MiXCR, with one record for every CDR3 protein. This table holds about 430,000 distinct CDR3 sequences, about 85% found once. Germline V gene lookup returns CDR1 MNHEY and CDR2 SMNVEV (reference sequence). V was pared by 8 bases and J by 4 bases, with 11 bases between. There are 12 residues in the CDR3. Remarks on this clonotype: Its antigen is not known.

From blood CD8+ and CD4+ T cells, the TCR beta chain was sequenced. Bulk CD8+ and CD4+ cells came from magnetic negative isolation; CD8+ TEMRA by FACS. Sequences were obtained from CD8+ T cells from PBMCs. The clonotype comes from a human donor with multiple sclerosis. The chain employs TRBV27 and TRBJ1-2; perhaps TRBD1 as D (6 bases). The CDR3 protein is CASGLDSYGYTF. In DNA, the CDR3 is TGTGCCAGCGGCCTGGACAGCTATGGCTACACCTTC.